This T cell receptor (beta chain) was recovered during a study of shared clonotypes between healthy human individuals. Study summary: Every donor yielded three CD4 naive, three CD4 memory, two CD8 naive and one CD8 memory plate. Findings of the study overall: Memory subsets had estimated richness that was generally smaller than that of naive subsets.

Sorted-subset replicate PCRs used 200 ng DNA, about 30,000 T cell genomes. The protocol was immunoSEQ multiplex PCR, while the TCRdb copy is restricted to in-frame clones and leaves out a portion. The sample records approximately 2,000,000 clones, about 90% being singletons. With regard to this clone: What it binds is unknown.

The source of this sequence is a man younger than 30 in good health. Some clones in this sample may be carry-over from other donors' samples. Sample: naive CD4+ T cells from PBMCs. Sample subset: CD45RA+ positively selected.

CDR3 DNA: TGTGCCAGCAGCAAATGGACAGGAGACTATGGCTACACCTTC. Amino acid sequence: CASSKWTGDYGYTF. The rearrangement links TRBV21-1 to TRBJ1-2; TRBD1, the table's D call, lacks a check against the DNA. TRBV21-1 is classified as a pseudogene. The CDR3 runs 14 residues.